This TCR beta chain was obtained from a study of blood T cell repertoires in COVID-19. Study background: Donors in the United States, Italy and Spain gave samples during acute or convalescent COVID-19.

Produced via immunoSEQ multiplex PCR; TCRdb's table is partial and in-frame only. The data show about 260,000 clones, around 84% seen once. Sequenced input: PBMCs or T cells enriched from blood (not recorded which). This receptor was identified in a man aged 25 to 40 with acute COVID-19.

The CDR3 DNA reads TGCGCCAGCAGCCAGGGTACAGGGGGCGGGGGAAGCAATCAGCCCCAGCATTTT. Protein: CASSQGTGGGGSNQPQHF. The chain is built from TRBV4-3 and TRBJ1-5; 9 nucleotides align to TRBD1. The CDR3 extends over 18 amino acids. Trimming removed 3 bases from V and 1 base from J; junction bases left unmatched: 10. Germline-derived CDR1 and CDR2 are LGHNA and YSLEER.